This TCR beta chain is from a study of blood T cell repertoires in COVID-19. Study background: Samples of COVID-19 (acute and convalescent) were obtained from the United States, Italy and Spain. The cDNA or gDNA used as material had been derived from T cells, B-cell-depleted T cells, or PBMCs.

The V gene's germline CDR1 is SSHAT and CDR2 FNYEAQ (reference sequence). This CDR3 region has 16 residues. Of note for this clone: A junction boundary mismatches the germline segment, possibly from a read error.

As originally analysed: Using reference gene primer amplification, nucleated cell counts were estimated. Profiling relied on immunoSEQ multiplex PCR, and the TCRdb table lists in-frame clones only, not all of them. V and J calls and clone size are copied from that table; D and trimming were computed from the DNA. In the table there are 250,000 to 350,000 clones, about 88% of which are singletons. The chain links TRBV7-7 to TRBJ2-1; 10 bases match TRBD2. Sequenced material: peripheral blood. The sequence was obtained from a human donor with COVID-19, enrolled during active disease. The donor label of this sample is uncertain. As DNA, the CDR3 is TGTGCTAGCAGCGGAGGGGTTGCTAGCGGGAGCTATGAGCAGTTCTTC. Translating it yields CASSGGVASGSYEQFF.